This is a list of T cell receptor beta chains from one sample in a study of cytomegalovirus exposure and HLA in healthy donors. Profiled with immunoSEQ multiplex PCR; TCRdb holds only in-frame clones, not every one. In the table there are around 68,000 clones, 75% of which are singletons. Input material: PBMCs. The receptors derive from a woman younger than 45 in good health and CMV-seropositive. Each CDR3 is given without its conserved first and last residue.

v_gene	j_gene	CDR3aa
TRBV5-5	TRBJ2-3	ASSLALAGTDTQY
TRBV5-4	TRBJ2-7	ASSPGTWGANEQY
TRBV7-3	TRBJ2-7	ASSLRRVGEQY
TRBV19	TRBJ2-7	ASSMPHGGEQY
TRBV9	TRBJ2-1	ASSTLAGGYNEQF
TRBV28	TRBJ2-5	ASSLGAWETQY
TRBV10-1	TRBJ1-1	ASHAGENTEAF
TRBV7-9	TRBJ2-3	ASSLVAGLHDTQY
TRBV10-3	TRBJ2-7	AISDPGHSYEQY
TRBV6-1	TRBJ2-7	ASIPAYEQY
TRBV7-9	TRBJ2-1	ASLQPGLAGGPKGGQF
TRBV5-1	TRBJ2-2	ASSLVVSGSPNTGELF
TRBV7-8	TRBJ1-2	ASSLAVGTGGVGYT
TRBV23-1	TRBJ2-1	ASSHALASAGYNEQF
TRBV7-9	TRBJ2-2	ASSLGTGRDGELF
TRBV7-8	TRBJ1-2	ASSTNRGGTGYT
TRBV27	TRBJ1-4	ASATGGAREKLF
TRBV11-1	TRBJ2-7	ASSCYGSREVCEQY
TRBV25-1	TRBJ2-1	ASSESGGRYNEQF
TRBV11-2	TRBJ1-2	ASSLGTGLLSGYT
TRBV9	TRBJ2-3	ASSDDPGLAGDTQY
TRBV28	TRBJ2-1	ASSFLNEQF
TRBV28	TRBJ1-2	ASREQGGANYGYT
TRBV25-1	TRBJ2-1	ASREQGLNEQF
TRBV6-6	TRBJ1-1	ASNPPGRVISEAF
TRBV29-1	.	SATSGRANEQY
TRBV7-2	TRBJ2-2	ASSRGGADTGELF
TRBV5-1	TRBJ2-7	ASSLTGGGNEQY
TRBV7-3	TRBJ2-2	ASTHPGQGTGELF
TRBV28	TRBJ1-5	ASSLGSYSNQPQH
TRBV11-2	TRBJ1-1	ASSLEGAFGAF
TRBV9	TRBJ2-7	ASSLEGGGTYEQY
TRBV6-6	TRBJ2-7	ASSSPRDRMLYEQY
TRBV5-4	TRBJ2-5	ASSFPGQGMETQY
TRBV4-2	TRBJ1-6	ASSQDGAGKGSPLH
TRBV5-4	TRBJ2-7	ASSRGQRYEQY
TRBV4-3	TRBJ2-1	ASSGRAGGTHNEQF
TRBV7-2	TRBJ2-3	ASSLWAGRTDTQY
TRBV30	TRBJ1-2	AWSEQGRWGYT
TRBV2	TRBJ2-7	ASSEDSSYLGQY
TRBV7-2	TRBJ2-1	ASSILRDISYNEQF
TRBV28	TRBJ1-2	ASSLRGMDYGYT
TRBV18	TRBJ1-1	ASSPLSRTSEAF
TRBV28	TRBJ2-1	ASSFRGVAYNEQF
TRBV5-1	TRBJ1-1	ASSLVQSHEAF
TRBV28	TRBJ2-7	ASSHGGLGLSINAYEQY
TRBV9	TRBJ1-1	ASSVLDTNTEAF
TRBV30	TRBJ1-3	AWSVPGQGGLGGNTIY
TRBV4-3	TRBJ2-3	ASSPLSGQREPDTDTQY
TRBV7-9	TRBJ2-5	ASSLGDRPKETQY
TRBV11-3	TRBJ2-6	ASSLGSGSSGANVLT
TRBV5-1	TRBJ2-3	ASSVGGRTDTQY
TRBV29-1	TRBJ2-7	SVGGQGPYEQY
TRBV11-3	TRBJ2-2	ASSLAAGTGFTGELF
TRBV9	TRBJ1-2	ASSVGLTDRVINYGYT
TRBV6-5	TRBJ2-7	ANPGRDSYEQY